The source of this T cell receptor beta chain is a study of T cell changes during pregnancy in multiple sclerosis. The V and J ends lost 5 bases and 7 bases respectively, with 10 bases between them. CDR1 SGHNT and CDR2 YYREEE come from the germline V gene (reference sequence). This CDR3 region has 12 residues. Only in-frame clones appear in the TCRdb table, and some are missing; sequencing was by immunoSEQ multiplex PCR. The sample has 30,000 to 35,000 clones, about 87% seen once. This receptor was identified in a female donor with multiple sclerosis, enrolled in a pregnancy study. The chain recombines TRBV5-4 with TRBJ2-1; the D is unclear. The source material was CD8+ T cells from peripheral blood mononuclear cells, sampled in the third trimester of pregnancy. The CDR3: CASSWAGNEQFF. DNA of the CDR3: TGTGCCAGCAGTTGGGCCGGAAATGAGCAGTTCTTC.